Below are 12 T cell receptor beta chains sequenced from a single sample in a study of cytomegalovirus exposure and HLA in healthy donors. Primers included in the PCR were 60 Vbeta and 13 Jbeta primers. The table came from immunoSEQ multiplex PCR; TCRdb's copy has only in-frame clones and leaves some out. Of approximately 100,000 clones detected, 60% to 75% appear once; the ten largest clones hold about 10%. Material: PBMCs. The source is a man in his fifties or sixties in good health and CMV-seronegative.

V gene TRBV18 combines with J gene TRBJ1-5; no clear D gene. CDR3 length: 16 residues. CDR1 is KGHSH and CDR2 is LQKENI in the germline V gene. Trimming removed 6 bases from V and 6 bases from J, with 21 bases in between. The CDR3 bases are TGTGCCAGCTCGGCCGTCGACAAGTCAGTGGCTCAGCCCCAGCATTTT. It encodes CASSAVDKSVAQPQHF.

The V and J genes are TRBV19 and TRBJ1-2; the D gene is possibly TRBD1 (5 bases). The CDR3 is 16 residues long. The germline V gene encodes CDR1 LNHDA and CDR2 SQIVND (reference sequence). The germline V and J ends were trimmed by 3 bases and 2 bases, with 16 bases remaining between them. The DNA of the CDR3 is TGTGCCAGTAGTATGGGGCCCGGGCAGAACAACTATGGCTACACCTTC. Translating gives CASSMGPGQNNYGYTF. The full variable domain, in which reference TRBV19 and TRBJ1-2 provide the parts outside the CDR3, is DGGITQSPKYLFRKEGQNVTLSCEQNLNHDAMYWYRQDPGQGLRLIYYSQIVNDFQKGDIAEGYSVSREKKESFPLTVTSAQKNPTAFYLCASSMGPGQNNYGYTFGSGTRLTVV.

The V and J genes are TRBV11-2 and TRBJ1-2, with D maybe TRBD1 (5 bases). The length of the CDR3 is 15 residues. Per the germline V gene, CDR1 is SGHAT and CDR2 is FQNNGV. V was shortened by 5 bases and J by 2 bases, with 15 bases between the two germline ends. The CDR3 region is CASSQIRDLNYGYTF. The CDR3 coding sequence is TGTGCCAGCAGCCAAATCAGGGATCTCAACTATGGCTACACCTTC. The full variable domain, in which reference TRBV11-2 and TRBJ1-2 provide the parts outside the CDR3, is EAGVAQSPRYKIIEKRQSVAFWCNPISGHATLYWYQQILGQGPKLLIQFQNNGVVDDSQLPKDRFSAERLKGVDSTLKIQPAKLEDSAVYLCASSQIRDLNYGYTFGSGTRLTVV.

This chain connects TRBV7-2 to TRBJ2-3; TRBD2 might be the D (5 bases). The CDR3 runs to 13 residues. Germline-derived CDR1 and CDR2 are SGHTA and FQGNSA. Trimming removed 8 bases from V and 5 bases from J, with 14 bases in between. The CDR3 DNA reads TGTGCCAGCGGAAAGGACTGGAGAGATACGCAGTATTTT. This codes for CASGKDWRDTQYF.

This clone was seen once. The V call is TRBV5-1, the J call TRBJ1-6; 8 bases are shared with TRBD1. V was pared by 4 bases and J by 11 bases, with 5 bases of the junction left unmatched. There are 13 residues in the CDR3. The V gene's germline CDR1 is SGHRS and CDR2 YFSETQ. CDR3 DNA sequence: TGCGCCAGCAGCGGGGACAGGAATGCACCCCTCCACTTT. This translates into CASSGDRNAPLHF.

This rearrangement joins TRBV7-3 to TRBJ2-3, with TRBD2 identical over 13 bases. The CDR3 length is 17 residues. Germline trimming cut 2 bases from V and 6 bases from J; bases unmatched to any gene: 8. Germline lookup yields CDR1 SGHTA and CDR2 FQGTGA. CDR3 nucleotide sequence: TGTGCCAGCAGCTTACAGACTAGCGGGGGGCGGCAGGATACGCAGTATTTT. This sequence encodes CASSLQTSGGRQDTQYF.

This clone was seen only a few times. This chain joins TRBV27 and TRBJ2-5, with TRBD2 identical over 14 bases. Losses at the gene ends were 9 bases for V and 4 bases for J; bases not matched to a gene: 7. The CDR3 is 15 amino acids. CDR1 is MNHEY, CDR2 SMNVEV, per germline (reference sequence). The CDR3 DNA follows: TGTGCCAGTTTGGGGACTAGCGGGGGTCTAGAGACCCAGTACTTC. Its protein product is CASLGTSGGLETQYF.

The rearrangement uses TRBV6-1 and TRBJ2-1, with 13 bases lining up with TRBD2. Germline lookup yields CDR1 MNHNS and CDR2 SASEGT. This CDR3 contains 15 residues. With V trimmed by 3 bases and J by 7 bases, 3 bases remained unmatched. The CDR3 loop reads CASSETSGRLNEQFF. The CDR3 DNA sequence: TGTGCCAGCAGTGAGACTAGCGGGAGGTTAAATGAGCAGTTCTTC.

This chain connects TRBV19 to TRBJ2-7, with TRBD1 matching over 7 bases. Unmatched junction bases numbered 8, after V lost 9 bases and J lost 3 bases. Per the germline V gene, CDR1 is LNHDA and CDR2 is SQIVND (reference sequence). This CDR3 comprises 13 residues. CDR3 region: CASAMGQNYEQYF. In nucleotides, the CDR3 is TGTGCCAGCGCCATGGGACAGAACTACGAGCAGTACTTC. The complete variable domain, with remaining parts taken from reference TRBV19 and TRBJ2-7, reads DGGITQSPKYLFRKEGQNVTLSCEQNLNHDAMYWYRQDPGQGLRLIYYSQIVNDFQKGDIAEGYSVSREKKESFPLTVTSAQKNPTAFYLCASAMGQNYEQYFGPGTRLTVT.

The V gene is TRBV5-4, the J gene TRBJ2-3, with TRBD2 matching over 13 bases. Germline loops: CDR1 SGHNT, CDR2 YYREEE (reference sequence). The CDR3 totals 16 residues. V lost 4 bases to trimming and J lost 4 bases; unmatched junction nucleotides: 6. CDR3 DNA sequence: TGTGCCAGCAGCAGCAGGACTAGCGGGGGTCCAGATACGCAGTATTTT. Protein: CASSSRTSGGPDTQYF.

The V and J genes are TRBV28 and TRBJ1-1, with D possibly being TRBD1 (5 bases). CDR3 length: 12 amino acids. The ends were cut back, 8 bases at V and 3 bases at J, with 10 bases in the middle. Germline V gene lookup returns CDR1 MDHEN and CDR2 SYDVKM. The CDR3 region is CASGGVYTEAFF. The CDR3 DNA sequence: TGTGCCAGCGGGGGGGTGTACACTGAAGCTTTCTTT.

The rearrangement joins TRBV6-1 to TRBJ1-1; D possibly corresponds to TRBD1 (6 bases). V gave up 2 bases and J gave up 1 base, with 20 bases separating them. The germline CDR1 and CDR2 sequences are MNHNS and SASEGT. The CDR3 contains 18 residues. The CDR3 DNA is TGTGCCAGCAGTGAATTTGGTCCAGGTGGGGGCCGGAACACTGAAGCTTTCTTT. Its protein product is CASSEFGPGGGRNTEAFF.